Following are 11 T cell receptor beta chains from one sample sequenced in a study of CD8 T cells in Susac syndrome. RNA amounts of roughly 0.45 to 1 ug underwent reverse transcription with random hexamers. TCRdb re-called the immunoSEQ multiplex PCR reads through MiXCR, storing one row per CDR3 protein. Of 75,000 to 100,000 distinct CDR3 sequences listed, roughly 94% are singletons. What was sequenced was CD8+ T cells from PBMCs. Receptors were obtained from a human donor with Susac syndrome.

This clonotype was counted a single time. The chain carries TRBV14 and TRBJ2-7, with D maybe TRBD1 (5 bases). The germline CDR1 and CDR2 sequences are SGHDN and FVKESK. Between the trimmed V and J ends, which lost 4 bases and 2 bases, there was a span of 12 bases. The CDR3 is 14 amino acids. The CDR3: CASSRRKGTYEQYF. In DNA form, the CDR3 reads TGTGCCAGCAGCCGGCGGAAGGGGACCTACGAGCAGTACTTC. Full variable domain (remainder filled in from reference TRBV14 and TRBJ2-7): EAGVTQFPSHSVIEKGQTVTLRCDPISGHDNLYWYRRVMGKEIKFLLHFVKESKQDESGMPNNRFLAERTGGTYSTLKVQPAELEDSGVYFCASSRRKGTYEQYFGPGTRLTVT.

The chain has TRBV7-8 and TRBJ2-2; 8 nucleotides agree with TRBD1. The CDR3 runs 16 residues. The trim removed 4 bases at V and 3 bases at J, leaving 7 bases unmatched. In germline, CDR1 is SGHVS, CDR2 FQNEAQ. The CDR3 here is CASSSAGTGYTGELFF. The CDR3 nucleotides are TGTGCCAGCAGCTCCGCCGGGACAGGTTACACCGGGGAGCTGTTTTTT.

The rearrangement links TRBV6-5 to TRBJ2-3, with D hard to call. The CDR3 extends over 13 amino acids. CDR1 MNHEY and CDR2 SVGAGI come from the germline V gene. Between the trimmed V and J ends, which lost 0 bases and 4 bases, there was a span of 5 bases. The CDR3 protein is CASSYSRPDTQYF. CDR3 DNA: TGTGCCAGCAGTTACTCAAGGCCAGATACGCAGTATTTT.

CDR3 nucleotides: TGCAGTGCTAGGGACAGGGACACAGATACGCAGTATTTT. Its translation: CSARDRDTDTQYF. The rearrangement uses TRBV20-1 and TRBJ2-3; 8 nucleotides match TRBD1. The length of the CDR3 is 13 residues. Germline V lookup: CDR1 DFQATT, CDR2 SNEGSKA (reference sequence). With 3 bases clipped from V and 2 bases from J, the junction kept 1 base outside the gene matches.

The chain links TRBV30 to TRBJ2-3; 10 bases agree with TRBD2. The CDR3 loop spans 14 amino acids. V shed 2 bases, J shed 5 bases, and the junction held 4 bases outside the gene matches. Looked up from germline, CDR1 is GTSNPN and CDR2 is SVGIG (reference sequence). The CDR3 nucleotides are TGTGCCTGGAGTAGGCTAGCGGGGGTAGATACGCAGTATTTT. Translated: CAWSRLAGVDTQYF.

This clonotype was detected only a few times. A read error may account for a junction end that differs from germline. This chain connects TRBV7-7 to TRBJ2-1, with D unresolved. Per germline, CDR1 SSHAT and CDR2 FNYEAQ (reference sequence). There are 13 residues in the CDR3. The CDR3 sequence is CASSLAGGNEQFF. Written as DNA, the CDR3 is TGTGCTAGCAGCTTAGCAGGTGGAAATGAGCAGTTCTTC. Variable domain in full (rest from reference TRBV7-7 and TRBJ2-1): GAGVSQSPRYKVTKRGQDVTLRCDPISSHATLYWYQQALGQGPEFLTYFNYEAQPDKSGLPSDRFSAERPEGSISTLTIQRTEQRDSAMYRCASSLAGGNEQFFGPGTRLTVL.

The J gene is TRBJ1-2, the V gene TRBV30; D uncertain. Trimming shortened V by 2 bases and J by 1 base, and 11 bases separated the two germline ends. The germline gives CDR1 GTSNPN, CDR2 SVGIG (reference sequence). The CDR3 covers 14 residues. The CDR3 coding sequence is TGTGCCTGGAGTCCCCCGGGGTTTAACTATGGCTACACCTTC. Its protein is CAWSPPGFNYGYTF.

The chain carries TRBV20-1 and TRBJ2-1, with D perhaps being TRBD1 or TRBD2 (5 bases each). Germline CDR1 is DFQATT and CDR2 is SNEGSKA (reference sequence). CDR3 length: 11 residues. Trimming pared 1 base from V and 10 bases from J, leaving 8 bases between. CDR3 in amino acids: CSARVGTEQFF. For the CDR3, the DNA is TGCAGTGCTAGAGTCGGGACCGAGCAGTTCTTC.

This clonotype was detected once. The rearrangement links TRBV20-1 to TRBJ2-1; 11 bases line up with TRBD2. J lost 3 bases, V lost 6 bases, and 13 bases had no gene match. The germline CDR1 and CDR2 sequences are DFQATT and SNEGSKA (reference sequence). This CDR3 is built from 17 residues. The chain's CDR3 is CSANRALAGGFYNEQFF. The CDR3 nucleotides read TGCAGTGCCAATAGGGCCCTAGCGGGAGGTTTCTACAATGAGCAGTTCTTC.

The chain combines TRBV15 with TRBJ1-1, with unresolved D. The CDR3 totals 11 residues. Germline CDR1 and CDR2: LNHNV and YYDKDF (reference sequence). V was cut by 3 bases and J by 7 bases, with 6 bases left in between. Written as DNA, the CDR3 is TGTGCCACCAGCAGGTCGATTGAAGCTTTCTTT. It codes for CATSRSIEAFF.

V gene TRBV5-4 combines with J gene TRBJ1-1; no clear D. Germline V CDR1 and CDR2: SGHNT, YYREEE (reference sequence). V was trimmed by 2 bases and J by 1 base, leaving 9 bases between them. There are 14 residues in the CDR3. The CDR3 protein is CASSLGSANTEAFF. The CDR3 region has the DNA TGTGCCAGCAGCTTAGGGTCAGCGAACACTGAAGCTTTCTTT.